This T cell receptor (beta chain) was found in a study of vaccination effects on CD4 cells after COVID-19. Sequencing was preceded by expansion of antigen-specific CD4+ T cells with viral peptide pools in the ViraFEST assay. CD4+ T cells were isolated after about eleven days of culture. Testing of the vaccine recipients showed negative nucleocapsid antibodies and no prior SARS-CoV-2 infection. It was with about 10 IU/ml IL-2 and 8 to 10 ug/ml peptides that 2 million to 2.5 million PBMC per well were cultured. TCRdb's table, derived via immunoSEQ multiplex PCR, lists solely in-frame clones and lacks some. The data show approximately 30,000 clones, with 72% seen just once and roughly a tenth held by the top ten. Details on this clone: Its target is not known.

Findings of the study overall: The study found marked clonal contraction of infection- and vaccine-induced clones late after vaccination. Small numbers of convalescent patients limited the study. It also lacked early post-infection timepoints. Cross-reaction with common cold coronaviruses was seen in only 1 of 255 vaccine-induced clones from healthy vaccinees.

V lost 1 base, J lost 0 bases, and 7 bases stayed unmatched. Germline V lookup: CDR1 SEHNR, CDR2 FQNEAQ (reference sequence). The CDR3 has 17 residues. The material sequenced was CD4+ T cells from PBMCs cultured with SARS-CoV-2 spike peptides, taken before COVID-19 vaccination. This receptor was obtained from a human donor who received a COVID-19 vaccine. The gene calls are TRBV7-9 and TRBJ2-3, with 7 bases fitting TRBD1. The CDR3 coding sequence is TGTGCCAGCAGCTTAGGAGAGACAGGGTGGAGCACAGATACGCAGTATTTT. Translated, it gives CASSLGETGWSTDTQYF.